A selection of T cell receptor beta chains follows, all from one sample in a study of cytomegalovirus exposure and HLA in healthy donors. Sequencing used immunoSEQ multiplex PCR; TCRdb keeps in-frame clones, though not all of them. The sample lists under 150,000 clones, 84% seen once, with less than 3.5% in the top ten. Source material: PBMCs. These receptors all come from a man in his fifties in good health and CMV-seronegative. Each CDR3 is given without its conserved first and last residue.

>TRBV5-1
ASSLGLDTQY
>TRBV5-6
ASSLEAGEGTEAF
>TRBV12-5
ASGLEEEKLF
>TRBV11-2
ASSPTSGSLGTQY
>TRBV14
ASSQSGTGGRGYT
>TRBV4-1
ASSQSPVTGLSYEQY
>TRBV6-5
ASSWNQGGGTGELF
>TRBV6-1
ASRQGSFPGELF
>TRBV15
ATSRNDDRDEQY
>TRBV29-1
SVTSTDTQY
>TRBV4-1
ASSQTEVGQNYGYT
>TRBV14
ASSQARGNLYNEQF
>TRBV29-1
SVEGLPSTDTQY
>TRBV7-2
ASSPHRGANEKLF